This T cell receptor beta chain is drawn from a study of sequential checkpoint blockade in melanoma. Study-wide background: Arm A got nivolumab then ipilimumab; arm B the reverse, 1:1.

Documented treatment: randomized to nivolumab then ipilimumab (arm A) or the reverse (arm B). With 3 bases removed from V and 3 bases from J, the gap between germline ends came to 12 bases. CDR3 length: 14 residues. Germline V gene data show CDR1 as SEHNR and CDR2 as FQNEAQ (reference sequence). Sequencing used immunoSEQ multiplex PCR; TCRdb keeps in-frame clones, though not all of them. The data show about 27,000 clones, approximately 80% seen once. V and J are TRBV7-9 and TRBJ2-7, with a possible D match to TRBD1 (5 bases). The source material was CD8+ T cells sorted from blood (inferred from file names), sampled from a patient given nivolumab and ipilimumab in sequence. This receptor was obtained from a human donor with melanoma. The CDR3 sequence is CASSLDGARYEQYF. For the CDR3, the DNA is TGTGCCAGCAGCTTGGATGGGGCGCGCTACGAGCAGTACTTC.